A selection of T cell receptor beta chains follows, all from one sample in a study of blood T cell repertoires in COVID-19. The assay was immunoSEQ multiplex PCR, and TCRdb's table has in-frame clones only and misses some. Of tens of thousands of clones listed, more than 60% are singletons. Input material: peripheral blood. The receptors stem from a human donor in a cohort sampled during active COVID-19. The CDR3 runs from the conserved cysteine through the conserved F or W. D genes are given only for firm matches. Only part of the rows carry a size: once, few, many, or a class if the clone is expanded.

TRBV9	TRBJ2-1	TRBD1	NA	TGTGCCAGCAGCGTTTCCGGGACAGGGGGCTTAAATGAGCAGTTCTTC	CASSVSGTGGLNEQFF
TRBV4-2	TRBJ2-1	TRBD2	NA	TGTGCCAGCAGCCCTGAACTAGCGGATAACCTCTACGAGCAGTTCTTC	CASSPELADNLYEQFF
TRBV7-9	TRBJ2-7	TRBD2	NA	TGTGCCAGCAGCTTCTCGCCGGGAGCGGGGGGCCTAGACGAGCAGTACTTC	CASSFSPGAGGLDEQYF
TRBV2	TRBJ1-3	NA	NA	TGTGCCAGCAGCCAGGGACTCTCTGGAAACACCATATATTTT	CASSQGLSGNTIYF
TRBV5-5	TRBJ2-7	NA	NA	TGTGCCAGCAGCCGAGGCTGGCAGGGCCCTAACGAGCAGTACTTC	CASSRGWQGPNEQYF
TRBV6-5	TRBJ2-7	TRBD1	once	TGTGCCAGCAGGAGCCGGGACAGGGGCTCCTACGAGCAGTACTTC	CASRSRDRGSYEQYF
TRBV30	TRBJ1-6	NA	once	TGTGCCTGGAGTGTAGGCAGGGAAAGCTCCTATAATTCACCCCTCCACTTT	CAWSVGRESSYNSPLHF
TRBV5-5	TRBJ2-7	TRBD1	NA	TGTGCCAGCAGCTTTGGACAGGGGGCCGGTTACGAGCAGTACTTC	CASSFGQGAGYEQYF
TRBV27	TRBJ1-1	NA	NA	TGTGCCAGCAGTTTATGGGGACTCGGAGACACTGAAGCTTTCTTT	CASSLWGLGDTEAFF
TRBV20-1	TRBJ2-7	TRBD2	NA	TGCAGTGCTAGTAGGGCGGGGGGATCCTACGAGCAGTACTTC	CSASRAGGSYEQYF
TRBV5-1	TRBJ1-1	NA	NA	TGCGCCAGCAGCCCGGTGGAGGTACAGGGCACTGAAGCTTTCTTT	CASSPVEVQGTEAFF
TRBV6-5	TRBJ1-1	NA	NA	TGTGCCAGCAGTCTACGTGGGGCGAACACTGAAGCTTTCTTT	CASSLRGANTEAFF
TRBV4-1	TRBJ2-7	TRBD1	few	TGCGCCAGCAGCCAACCCCGGGACAGCCCCGCGCAGTACTTC	CASSQPRDSPAQYF
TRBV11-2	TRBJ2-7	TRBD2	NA	TGTGCCAGCAGCTCCTCCTCTAGCGGTTCCTACGAGCAGTACTTC	CASSSSSSGSYEQYF
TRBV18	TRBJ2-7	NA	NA	TGTGCCAGCTCATATGGACAGTACGAGCAGTACTTC	CASSYGQYEQYF
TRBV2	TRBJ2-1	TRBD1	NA	TGTGCCAGCAGTGAAAGTGTGCAGGGGGATGAGCAGTTCTTC	CASSESVQGDEQFF
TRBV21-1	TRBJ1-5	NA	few	TGTGCCAGCAGCAAAATACGGTCTAATCAGCCCCAGCATTTT	CASSKIRSNQPQHF
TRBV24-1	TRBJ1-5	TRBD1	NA	TGTGCCACCAGTGATTCACCCCTGTGCGACAGGGGGGGCGGCAATCAGCCCCAGCATTTT	CATSDSPLCDRGGGNQPQHF
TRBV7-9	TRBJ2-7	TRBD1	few	TGTGCCAGCAGCTTTTCGGGACAGGGGGCCTACGAGCAGTACTTC	CASSFSGQGAYEQYF
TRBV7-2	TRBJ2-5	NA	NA	TGTGCCAGCAGCCTGCCCAGCAGGGAGACCCAGTACTTC	CASSLPSRETQYF
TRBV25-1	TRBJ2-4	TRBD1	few	TGTGCCACCCCAGACAGGGCGGCCAAAAACATTCAGTACTTC	CATPDRAAKNIQYF
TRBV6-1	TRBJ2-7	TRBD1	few	TGTGCCAGCAGTGAAGCCGGGACAGGGACCTACGAGCAGTACTTC	CASSEAGTGTYEQYF
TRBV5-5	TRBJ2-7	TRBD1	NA	TGTGCCAGCAGCCGGCACGGGACAGAATACGAGCAGTACTTC	CASSRHGTEYEQYF
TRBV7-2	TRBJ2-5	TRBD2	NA	TGTGCCAGCAGAGGACTAGCGGGGGGCGGCCAAGAGACCCAGTACTTC	CASRGLAGGGQETQYF
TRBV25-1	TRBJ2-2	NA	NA	TGTGCCAGCAGGGGTACAGGATGGAACACCGGGGAGCTGTTTTTT	CASRGTGWNTGELFF
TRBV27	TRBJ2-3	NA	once	TGTGCCAGCAGCTTAGGGTACAGCCCTAGCACAGATACGCAGTATTTT	CASSLGYSPSTDTQYF
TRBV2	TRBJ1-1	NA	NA	TGTGCCAGCAGGAGCTACACTGAAGCTTTCTTT	CASRSYTEAFF
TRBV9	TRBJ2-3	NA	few	TGTGCCAGCAGGGGGGACATCTTCACAGATACGCAGTATTTT	CASRGDIFTDTQYF
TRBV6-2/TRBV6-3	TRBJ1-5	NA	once	TGTGCCAGCAGTTACTCACCTGGGGGCGGTCAGCCCCAGCATTTT	CASSYSPGGGQPQHF
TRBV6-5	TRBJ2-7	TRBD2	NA	TGTGCCAGCAGTTACGCGGCTAGCGGGGGCCACGAGCAGTACTTC	CASSYAASGGHEQYF
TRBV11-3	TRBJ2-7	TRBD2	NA	TGTGCCAGCAGCCTTAGCGGGGGGCTCGAGCAGTACTTC	CASSLSGGLEQYF
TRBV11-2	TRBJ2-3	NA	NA	TGTGCCAGCAGCTTAGGAGGTTTTAGCACAGATACGCAGTATTTT	CASSLGGFSTDTQYF
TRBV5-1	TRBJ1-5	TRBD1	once	TGCGCCAGCAGCCCGTCCCCGGGACAGGGAAGACAGCCCCAGCATTTT	CASSPSPGQGRQPQHF
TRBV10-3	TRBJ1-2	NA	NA	TGTGCCATCAGTCCGGGACTGAGGAACTATGGCTACACCTTC	CAISPGLRNYGYTF
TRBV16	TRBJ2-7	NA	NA	TGTGCCAGCAACCTATTCGGGGGCTCCTACGAGCAGTACTTC	CASNLFGGSYEQYF
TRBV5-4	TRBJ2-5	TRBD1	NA	TGTGCCAGCAGCCGAGGACAGGGGGAGACCCAGTACTTC	CASSRGQGETQYF
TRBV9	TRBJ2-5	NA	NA	TGTGCCAGCAGCCGGAGTAACCAAGAGACCCAGTACTTC	CASSRSNQETQYF
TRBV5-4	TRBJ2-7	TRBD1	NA	TGTGCCAGCAGCTTGGGACAGGGGGCGGCCTACGAGCAGTACTTC	CASSLGQGAAYEQYF
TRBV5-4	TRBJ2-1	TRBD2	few	TGTGCCAGCAGCTTGGAGACTAGCGGGGTTCAAAAAGATGAGCAGTTCTTC	CASSLETSGVQKDEQFF
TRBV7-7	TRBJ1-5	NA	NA	TGTGCCAGCAGCTTAGGGTCGGGACAGCCCCAGCATTTT	CASSLGSGQPQHF
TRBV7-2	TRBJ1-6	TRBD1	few	TGTGCCAGCAGTACAGGGACAGTAAATTCACCCCTCCACTTT	CASSTGTVNSPLHF
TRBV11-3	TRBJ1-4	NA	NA	TGTGCCAGCAGCCGTACAACTAATGAAAAACTGTTTTTT	CASSRTTNEKLFF
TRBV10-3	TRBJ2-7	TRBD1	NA	TGTGCCATCAGTGACGGGGACAGCCGGACCTACGAGCAGTACTTC	CAISDGDSRTYEQYF
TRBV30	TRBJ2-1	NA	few	TGTGCCTGGAGTGTTAGGGGAAGCGTCTCCTACAATGAGCAGTTCTTC	CAWSVRGSVSYNEQFF
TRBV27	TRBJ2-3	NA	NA	TGTGCCAGCAGTCTTAGACATACCACAGATACGCAGTATTTT	CASSLRHTTDTQYF
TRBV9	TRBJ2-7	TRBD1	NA	TGTGCCAGCAGCTCAACGACAGGGGGCGCTTTGCAGTACTTC	CASSSTTGGALQYF
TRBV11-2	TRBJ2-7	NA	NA	TGTGCCAGCAGCTTATCTTCGGTATCCTACGAGCAGTACTTC	CASSLSSVSYEQYF
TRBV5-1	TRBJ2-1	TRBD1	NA	TGCGCCAGCAGCTGGGGAAGGGGGCGAAGCTACAATGAGCAGTTCTTC	CASSWGRGRSYNEQFF
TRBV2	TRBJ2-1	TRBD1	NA	TGTGCCAGCCAAGACAGGGGGTACAATGAGCAGTTCTTC	CASQDRGYNEQFF
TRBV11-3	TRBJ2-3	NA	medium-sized	TGTGCCAGCAGCGCCCGGGACTCTAGCACAGATACGCAGTATTTT	CASSARDSSTDTQYF
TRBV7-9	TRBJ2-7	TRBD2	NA	TGTGCCAGCGGGAGGGGATCGGCTAGCCTCTACGAGCAGTACTTC	CASGRGSASLYEQYF
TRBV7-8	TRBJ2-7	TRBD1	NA	TGTGCCAGCAGCCCACGCGGGACAGGCCTCTACGAGCAGTACTTC	CASSPRGTGLYEQYF
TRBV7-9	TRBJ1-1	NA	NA	TGTGCCAGCAGCTTAGCCGAGGGGAGGAGCACTGAAGCTTTCTTT	CASSLAEGRSTEAFF